The T cell receptor (beta chain) described here comes from a study of OX40 agonist ivuxolimab in advanced cancers. Findings and caveats of the study: Researchers report that CD8+ T cells had, on average, more expanded clones than CD4+.

The CDR3 is made up of 13 amino acids. The germline gives CDR1 MNHEY, CDR2 SMNVEV (reference sequence). V gave up 6 bases and J gave up 5 bases; unmatched junction bases: 7. Turning to this clone: What it binds is unknown.

Sequencing used immunoSEQ multiplex PCR; TCRdb keeps in-frame clones, though not all of them. The sample has 60,000 to 70,000 clones; 85% to 90% are singletons. Specimen: CD4+ or CD8+ T cells sorted from blood, collected in a trial of the OX40 agonist ivuxolimab. This clonotype originated in an adult with an advanced solid tumor such as melanoma, head and neck, liver or kidney cancer. The chain couples TRBV27 to TRBJ2-7, with 7 bases aligning to TRBD1. The CDR3 DNA reads TGTGCCAGCAGGACAGGGTCTGGCGACGAGCAGTACTTC. Translated, it gives CASRTGSGDEQYF.